One and the same sample provided the 17 T cell receptor beta chains below, sequenced in a study of blood T cell repertoires in COVID-19. TCRdb's table, derived via immunoSEQ multiplex PCR, lists solely in-frame clones and lacks some. The table has about 120,000 clones, roughly 80% seen once; the top ten hold less than 6.5%. Material for sequencing was peripheral blood. Every receptor here comes from a man in his sixties with acute or convalescent COVID-19.

The CDR3 DNA is TGTGCCAGCAGCTTAGTCGCTACAGGGACCGCACAAGAGACCCAGTACTTC. This sequence encodes CASSLVATGTAQETQYF. V usage is TRBV7-2 and J usage is TRBJ2-5; TRBD1 might be the D (6 bases). The germline V and J ends were trimmed by 1 base and 2 bases, with 17 bases remaining between them. Per germline, CDR1 SGHTA and CDR2 FQGNSA. The CDR3 is 17 amino acids.

A note on this clone: One junction end disagrees with the germline gene, perhaps due to a read error. V is TRBV3-1 (or the pseudogene TRBV3-2) and J is TRBJ2-7; 7 bases agree with TRBD2. CDR1 is LGHDT and CDR2 is YNNKEL in the germline V gene (reference sequence). This CDR3 has 13 amino acids. The CDR3 region is CASSARISGPFDF. CDR3 DNA: TGTGCCAGCAGCGCCCGAATTAGCGGGCCCTTCGATTTC.

The chain uses TRBV7-9 and TRBJ2-1; 8 positions match TRBD1. The CDR3 extends over 15 amino acids. The germline V gene encodes CDR1 SEHNR and CDR2 FQNEAQ (reference sequence). V was pared by 7 bases and J by 4 bases, with 9 bases of the junction left unmatched. The CDR3 nucleotides read TGTGCCAGCAACCCAGGACAGGGATTGTACAATGAGCAGTTCTTC. Its translation: CASNPGQGLYNEQFF.

The chain couples TRBV27 to TRBJ2-7; 7 bases are a match to TRBD1. The CDR3 runs to 15 residues. CDR1 and CDR2 from the germline V gene are MNHEY and SMNVEV (reference sequence). Unmatched junction bases numbered 8, after V lost 6 bases and J lost 0 bases. The CDR3 reads CASSLNRGPSYEQYF. CDR3 bases: TGTGCCAGCAGCCTCAACAGGGGACCCTCCTACGAGCAGTACTTC.

The chain recombines TRBV30 with TRBJ1-1, with D perhaps TRBD1 (5 bases). Trimming shortened V by 5 bases and J by 11 bases, and 18 bases separated the two germline ends. This CDR3 region has 12 residues. In germline, CDR1 is GTSNPN, CDR2 SVGIG (reference sequence). CDR3 nucleotide sequence: TGTGCCTGGCGCCGGGGGGACGGGAACGCTTTCTTT. Its protein is CAWRRGDGNAFF.

The rearrangement joins TRBV19 to TRBJ1-1, with TRBD1 matching 8 bases. Germline CDR1 LNHDA, CDR2 SQIVND (reference sequence). The CDR3 has 16 residues. V trimming: 8 bases; J trimming: 1 base; junction bases outside the gene matches: 12. The CDR3 loop is CASGLQGVGRNTEAFF. CDR3 bases: TGTGCCAGTGGGCTACAGGGGGTCGGCAGGAACACTGAAGCTTTCTTT. The full variable domain, in which reference TRBV19 and TRBJ1-1 provide the parts outside the CDR3, is DGGITQSPKYLFRKEGQNVTLSCEQNLNHDAMYWYRQDPGQGLRLIYYSQIVNDFQKGDIAEGYSVSREKKESFPLTVTSAQKNPTAFYLCASGLQGVGRNTEAFFGQGTRLTVV.

This clone came up a few times. The genes are TRBV30 and TRBJ1-1; 7 bases map to TRBD1. V lost 1 base to trimming and J lost 6 bases; unmatched junction nucleotides: 2. The length of the CDR3 is 12 residues. CDR1 is GTSNPN and CDR2 is SVGIG in the germline V gene (reference sequence). The CDR3 nucleotides read TGTGCCTGGAGTGGTCAGGGGGCTGAAGCTTTCTTT. Protein: CAWSGQGAEAFF.

The CDR3 nucleotides are TGTGCCAGCAGCTTGGGAGCCTGGGGGGACGAGCAGTACTTC. It translates to CASSLGAWGDEQYF. The chain employs TRBV5-5 and TRBJ2-7; weak D call: TRBD2 (6 bases). Trimming removed 0 bases at V and 5 bases at J, with 12 bases between. The CDR3 has 14 residues. The germline V gene encodes CDR1 SGHKS and CDR2 YYEKEE (reference sequence).

The chain uses TRBV9 and TRBJ1-2, with 8 bases aligning to TRBD1. Germline CDR1 reads SGDLS; CDR2 reads YYNGEE. V shed 2 bases, J shed 5 bases, and the junction held 8 bases outside the gene matches. The CDR3 consists of 15 residues. CDR3 amino acids: CASSVRDRILYGYTF. CDR3 nucleotides: TGTGCCAGCAGCGTCCGGGACAGGATATTGTATGGCTACACCTTC.

J is TRBJ2-5 and V is TRBV2; 8 bases map to TRBD2. Looked up from germline, CDR1 is SNHLY and CDR2 is FYNNEI. The V and J ends lost 11 bases and 3 bases, in that order; junction bases with no gene match: 8. This CDR3 spans 13 amino acids. The DNA for the CDR3 is TGTGCCCTCACCCGGGGGGGGAAAGAGACCCAGTACTTC. Amino acid sequence: CALTRGGKETQYF.

V usage is TRBV7-9 and J usage is TRBJ1-5; D unclear. The germline CDR1 and CDR2 sequences are SEHNR and FQNEAQ (reference sequence). V lost 6 bases to trimming and J lost 5 bases, with 17 bases between them. The CDR3 totals 15 residues. CDR3 region: CASSPGPFGDQPQHF. CDR3 in DNA: TGTGCCAGCAGTCCAGGCCCATTCGGGGATCAGCCCCAGCATTTT.

The genes are TRBV7-7 and TRBJ2-1, with a tentative D call TRBD1 (6 bases). V lost 2 bases to trimming and J lost 6 bases, with 14 bases between them. The CDR3 runs 15 residues. CDR1 and CDR2 (germline): SSHAT, FNYEAQ (reference sequence). The DNA for the CDR3 is TGTGCCAGCAGCTTACTGGGGGCCTCGGTCAATGAGCAGTTCTTC. It yields the protein CASSLLGASVNEQFF.

This clone was detected a few times. V is TRBV10-1 and J is TRBJ1-5, with D maybe TRBD1 (5 bases). The CDR3 covers 14 residues. Germline CDR1 reads WNHNN; CDR2 reads SYGVQD (reference sequence). The CDR3 nucleotides read TGCGATAAGCTAGGGGTGGGGTCCGTCCAGCCCCAGCATTTT. As protein: CDKLGVGSVQPQHF.

This rearrangement joins TRBV6-5 to TRBJ2-7; D possibly corresponds to TRBD2 (5 bases). Germline assignment: CDR1 MNHEY and CDR2 SVGAGI. This CDR3 has 13 amino acids. The germline V and J ends were trimmed by 8 bases and 1 base, with 12 bases remaining between them. The CDR3 DNA reads TGTGCCAGCCGGGGAGTCCTATCCTACGAGCAGTACTTC. It encodes CASRGVLSYEQYF.

CDR3 nucleotides: TGTGCCAGCAGAAGGGACAGGGCTAATTCACCCCTCCACTTT. Translated, it gives CASRRDRANSPLHF. This chain joins TRBV27 and TRBJ1-6; 9 bases fit TRBD1. V was clipped by 6 bases and J by 6 bases; unmatched bases: 3. The CDR3 contains 14 residues. The germline V gene encodes CDR1 MNHEY and CDR2 SMNVEV (reference sequence).

The V and J genes are TRBV19 and TRBJ1-1; D gene unclear. V was cut by 3 bases and J by 1 base, with 6 bases left in between. This CDR3 spans 13 amino acids. CDR1 and CDR2 from the germline V gene are LNHDA and SQIVND (reference sequence). The CDR3 nucleotides are TGTGCCAGTAGTATTTTCGGGAACACTGAAGCTTTCTTT. Residues: CASSIFGNTEAFF.

The genes are TRBV7-9 and TRBJ1-1, with a possible D match to TRBD1 (5 bases). Germline CDR1 and CDR2: SEHNR and FQNEAQ (reference sequence). V lost 2 bases, J lost 8 bases, and 12 bases lay in between. The CDR3 covers 13 residues. In DNA, the CDR3 is TGTGCCAGCAGCTTATCCAGGGCAGCCGAAGCTTTCTTT. Translating gives CASSLSRAAEAFF.